Each of the 7 T cell receptor beta chains below was sequenced from the same sample in a study of blood T cells in healthy people across ages. Next came a second PCR, run for about 7 to 12 cycles, which used a sample-barcoded 5' primer along with a J-beta primer mix. MiXCR, applied by TCRdb to the 5' RACE reads, yields one record per CDR3 protein. The table shows 800,000 or so distinct CDR3 sequences, with roughly 25% occurring only once. Another study also made use of these data, one on T cells of mothers and their children.

Input material: blood. All receptors derive from a boy aged 5-17 years in good health.

The rearrangement links TRBV9 to TRBJ2-5, with TRBD2 matching over 9 bases. Near its end, the DNA agrees better with TRBJ2-1, so the J call may be wrong. Germline assignment: CDR1 SGDLS and CDR2 YYNGEE. This CDR3 spans 16 amino acids. The chain's CDR3 is CASSALGLAPYNEQFF. The CDR3 DNA follows: TGTGCCAGCAGCGCCCTGGGACTAGCCCCGTACAATGAGCAGTTCTTC.

The sample holds a few counts of this clonotype. The CDR3 DNA is TGTGCCTCCAATCGGGACCTAGACACTGAAGCTTTCTTT. Amino acid sequence: CASNRDLDTEAFF. The chain links TRBV28 to TRBJ1-1; D might be TRBD1 (5 bases). V gave up 11 bases and J gave up 3 bases, with 16 bases separating them. The CDR3 has 13 residues. Germline V gene data show CDR1 as MDHEN and CDR2 as SYDVKM.

This clonotype appeared many times. V and J are TRBV9 and TRBJ1-4; a possible D gene is TRBD1 (5 bases). The CDR3 spans 13 residues. CDR1 is SGDLS and CDR2 is YYNGEE in the germline V gene. Trimming took 1 base from V and 7 from J, leaving 8 bases between them. The CDR3 protein is CASSVSGGEKLFF. DNA of the CDR3: TGTGCCAGCAGCGTATCGGGGGGTGAAAAACTGTTTTTT. The variable domain in full, with the rest retrieved from reference TRBV9 and TRBJ1-4, is DSGVTQTPKHLITATGQRVTLRCSPRSGDLSVYWYQQSLDQGLQFLIQYYNGEERAKGNILERFSAQQFPDLHSELNLSSLELGDSALYFCASSVSGGEKLFFGSGTQLSVL.

This clonotype was found a few times. This chain uses TRBV13 with TRBJ2-1, with 13 bases lining up with TRBD2. This CDR3 has 17 amino acids. V was pared by 5 bases and J by 6 bases, with 10 bases of the junction left unmatched. The V gene's germline CDR1 is PRHDT and CDR2 FYEKMQ (reference sequence). The CDR3 nucleotides read TGTGCCAGCAGCCCGAGGACTAGCGGGAGTATGGGCAATGAGCAGTTCTTC. Translating it yields CASSPRTSGSMGNEQFF.

This clonotype has only a few counts. The rearrangement links TRBV7-2 to TRBJ2-3; D not resolved. The CDR3 contains 14 residues. Germline-derived CDR1 and CDR2 are SGHTA and FQGNSA. With 4 bases removed from V and 2 bases from J, the gap between germline ends came to 10 bases. This chain's CDR3 is CASSSYLNTDTQYF. For the CDR3, the DNA is TGTGCCAGCAGCTCTTATCTGAACACAGATACGCAGTATTTT. Full variable domain (rest looked up from reference TRBV7-2 and TRBJ2-3): GAGVSQSPSNKVTEKGKDVELRCDPISGHTALYWYRQSLGQGLEFLIYFQGNSAPDKSGLPSDRFSAERTGGSVSTLTIQRTQQEDSAVYLCASSSYLNTDTQYFGPGTRLTVL.

This chain links TRBV7-2 with TRBJ1-2; 9 bases align to TRBD1. The CDR3 loop spans 16 amino acids. Unmatched junction bases numbered 9, after V lost 5 bases and J lost 2 bases. CDR1 is SGHTA, CDR2 FQGNSA, per germline. CDR3 loop: CASSPAFGQGNYGYTF. The CDR3 bases are TGTGCCAGCAGCCCCGCCTTCGGACAGGGGAACTATGGCTACACCTTC.

This clonotype has only a few counts. The chain combines TRBV27 with TRBJ2-5; no clear D. V lost 11 bases to trimming and J lost 5 bases, with 15 bases between them. The length of the CDR3 is 12 residues. CDR1 is MNHEY, CDR2 SMNVEV, per germline (reference sequence). CDR3 nucleotide sequence: TGTGCCTCCCGGGCCCCGGGCGAGACCCAGTACTTC. As protein: CASRAPGETQYF.